The 32 T cell receptor beta chains reported below all come from one sample, sequenced in a study of CD8 T cells in Susac syndrome. RNA totalling about 0.45 to 1 ug underwent reverse transcription with random hexamers. TCRdb called the immunoSEQ multiplex PCR reads again in MiXCR, with one record for every CDR3 protein. This table has 170,000 or so distinct CDR3 sequences, roughly 94% appearing once. Sequencing was done on a sample of CD4+ T cells from PBMCs. The receptor set was obtained from a human donor with Susac syndrome.

The V gene is TRBV20-1, the J gene TRBJ1-5, with 8 bases fitting TRBD1. The CDR3 has 14 residues. Per the germline V gene, CDR1 is DFQATT and CDR2 is SNEGSKA (reference sequence). The ends lost 6 bases at V and 4 bases at J; junction bases unmatched: 8. CDR3 sequence (DNA): TGCAGTGCCCCACAGGGGGGAGAAAATCAGCCCCAGCATTTT. Translating gives CSAPQGGENQPQHF.

This sequence joins TRBV27 and TRBJ1-1, with D maybe TRBD1 (6 bases). V was shortened by 5 bases and J by 4 bases, with 14 bases between the two germline ends. Germline V gives CDR1 MNHEY, CDR2 SMNVEV (reference sequence). The CDR3 has 14 amino acids. The CDR3 bases are TGTGCCAGCAGTGGAACAGGGCGGGCCACTGAAGCTTTCTTT. Translation gives CASSGTGRATEAFF.

The gene calls are TRBV5-4 and TRBJ1-1; D gene ambiguous. The CDR3 is 13 amino acids. V shed 1 base and J shed 8 bases, with 12 bases lying between them. The germline V gene encodes CDR1 SGHNT and CDR2 YYREEE (reference sequence). The CDR3 region has the DNA TGTGCCAGCAGCTTGCTGAGTGGTGGAGAAGCTTTCTTT. It specifies CASSLLSGGEAFF.

V usage is TRBV6-6 and J usage is TRBJ2-5, with TRBD2 identical over 10 bases. Trimming cost V 6 bases and J 2 bases; bases outside gene matches: 6. Germline CDR1 reads MNHNY; CDR2 reads SVGAGI (reference sequence). This CDR3 region has 15 residues. DNA of the CDR3: TGTGCCAGCAGAGGGGGTAGCGGGGGGCAAGAGACCCAGTACTTC. As protein: CASRGGSGGQETQYF.

The CDR3 sequence: CSASAQSNEQFF. The CDR3 nucleotides read TGCAGTGCTAGCGCGCAGAGCAATGAGCAGTTCTTC. The rearrangement links TRBV20-1 to TRBJ2-1; D not certain. The V gene lost 3 bases and the J gene lost 6 bases, with 9 bases spanning the gap. The CDR3 runs to 12 residues. Germline loops: CDR1 DFQATT, CDR2 SNEGSKA (reference sequence).

The chain couples TRBV29-1 to TRBJ1-1, with 8 bases that match TRBD1. This CDR3 has 15 residues. V lost 4 bases to trimming and J lost 3 bases; unmatched junction nucleotides: 10. In germline, CDR1 is SQVTM, CDR2 ANQGSEA. CDR3 protein: CSVVQGAPRDTEAFF. In DNA, the CDR3 is TGCAGCGTTGTCCAGGGGGCGCCCCGGGACACTGAAGCTTTCTTT.

The J gene is TRBJ2-3, the V gene TRBV9, with 9 bases lining up with TRBD1. From germline, CDR1 is SGDLS and CDR2 YYNGEE. This CDR3 has 20 residues. Trimming took 1 base from V and 0 from J; bases not matched to a gene: 15. The CDR3 DNA reads TGTGCCAGCAGCGTAACAGGGGGCTCACCGCCGGCCACTAGCACAGATACGCAGTATTTT. The encoded protein is CASSVTGGSPPATSTDTQYF. Drawing the rest from reference TRBV9 and TRBJ2-3, the complete variable domain is DSGVTQTPKHLITATGQRVTLRCSPRSGDLSVYWYQQSLDQGLQFLIQYYNGEERAKGNILERFSAQQFPDLHSELNLSSLELGDSALYFCASSVTGGSPPATSTDTQYFGPGTRLTVL.

This sequence joins TRBV20-1 and TRBJ2-7; 8 bases are a match to TRBD1. With 5 bases clipped from V and 2 bases from J, the junction kept 8 bases outside the gene matches. There are 14 residues in the CDR3. The germline V gene encodes CDR1 DFQATT and CDR2 SNEGSKA (reference sequence). CDR3: CSAPTRTGTYEQYF. The CDR3 region has the DNA TGCAGTGCTCCAACCCGGACAGGGACCTACGAGCAGTACTTC.

V and J are TRBV30 and TRBJ1-2, with a weak D call TRBD1 (6 bases). This CDR3 is built from 12 residues. The V end was cut by 3 bases, the J end by 4 bases, with 9 bases between. Germline CDR1 is GTSNPN and CDR2 is SVGIG (reference sequence). The DNA of the CDR3 is TGTGCCTGGAGCCTGGACAGCTATGGCTACACCTTC. Translated: CAWSLDSYGYTF.

This clonotype was seen a handful of times. V is TRBV27 and J is TRBJ1-5; TRBD1 agrees at 8 bases. The V gene's germline CDR1 is MNHEY and CDR2 SMNVEV (reference sequence). The CDR3 contains 15 residues. The V segment lost 5 bases and the J segment 3 bases; nucleotides outside the gene matches: 6. The CDR3 nucleotides read TGTGCCAGCAGTCCTTCGGGACAGGCCAATCAGCCCCAGCATTTT. It is translated as CASSPSGQANQPQHF.

The CDR3 loop reads CSARDNQGASQPQHF. CDR3 bases: TGCAGTGCTAGAGACAACCAGGGGGCCAGTCAGCCCCAGCATTTT. J is TRBJ1-5 and V is TRBV20-1, with TRBD1 matching over 8 bases. Germline V gene lookup returns CDR1 DFQATT and CDR2 SNEGSKA (reference sequence). Losses at the gene ends were 0 bases for V and 6 bases for J; bases not matched to a gene: 7. The CDR3 sequence is 15 residues long.

The genes are TRBV12-3 or TRBV12-4 and TRBJ1-1; no definite D call. This CDR3 has 14 residues. V lost 5 bases to trimming and J lost 5 bases, with 15 bases between them. The CDR3 is CASSARLTRTEAFF. CDR3 bases: TGTGCCAGCAGTGCACGATTAACGAGGACTGAAGCTTTCTTT.

The chain has TRBV6-6 and TRBJ2-5, with D possibly TRBD1 on 5 matching bases. The CDR3 is made up of 15 amino acids. V lost 5 bases, J lost 3 bases, and 16 bases lay in between. From germline, CDR1 is MNHNY and CDR2 SVGAGI (reference sequence). The CDR3 DNA follows: TGTGCCAGCAGTACCCGAAGACAGTTAAAAGAGACCCAGTACTTC. Protein sequence: CASSTRRQLKETQYF.

This rearrangement joins TRBV5-4 to TRBJ2-7; D uncertain. Per germline, CDR1 SGHNT and CDR2 YYREEE (reference sequence). The CDR3 is made up of 13 amino acids. Trimming left V 0 bases short and J 5 bases short, with 9 bases between. As DNA, the CDR3 is TGTGCCAGCAGCTTGGGCGGCGGTGACGAGCAGTACTTC. It codes for CASSLGGGDEQYF. Full variable domain (remainder filled in from reference TRBV5-4 and TRBJ2-7): ETGVTQSPTHLIKTRGQQVTLRCSSQSGHNTVSWYQQALGQGPQFIFQYYREEENGRGNFPPRFSGLQFPNYSSELNVNALELDDSALYLCASSLGGGDEQYFGPGTRLTVT.

V is TRBV20-1 and J is TRBJ1-5; D remains ambiguous. CDR1 is DFQATT, CDR2 SNEGSKA, per germline (reference sequence). V lost 2 bases and J lost 4, with 15 bases in between. The CDR3 covers 15 residues. The CDR3 sequence: CSARSYLGWNQPQHF. The CDR3 DNA sequence: TGCAGTGCTAGAAGTTATTTGGGTTGGAATCAGCCCCAGCATTTT.

The chain recombines TRBV12-3 or TRBV12-4 with TRBJ2-1; possible D gene TRBD2, 6 bases. Trimming stripped 3 bases from V and 8 bases from J, with 14 bases between. CDR3 length: 14 amino acids. The DNA of the CDR3 is TGTGCCAGCAGTTTCGCGGGAAAGAGCGATGAGCAGTTCTTC. It is translated as CASSFAGKSDEQFF.

V usage is TRBV9 and J usage is TRBJ2-3, with TRBD1 matching over 9 bases. V dropped 0 bases and J dropped 8; count of bases not matched to a gene: 10. CDR3 size: 16 residues. Per the germline V gene, CDR1 is SGDLS and CDR2 is YYNGEE. The CDR3 here is CASSVEDRGPLGTQYF. CDR3 DNA: TGTGCCAGCAGCGTAGAGGACAGGGGACCTTTAGGTACGCAGTATTTT.

The chain couples TRBV28 to TRBJ2-7; D is ambiguous. The CDR3 runs to 13 residues. Germline CDR1 reads MDHEN; CDR2 reads SYDVKM. V was shortened by 6 bases and J by 4 bases, with 13 bases between the two germline ends. The CDR3 DNA reads TGTGCCAGCAGCCAGTGGAGTAGGTACGAGCAGTACTTC. Protein: CASSQWSRYEQYF.

The CDR3 loop reads CSARGGVSGYQETQYF. As DNA, the CDR3 is TGCAGTGCTAGGGGCGGGGTTTCGGGTTACCAAGAGACCCAGTACTTC. The gene calls are TRBV20-1 and TRBJ2-5; D perhaps matches TRBD2 (6 bases). V gave up 3 bases and J gave up 0 bases, with 17 bases separating them. The V gene's germline CDR1 is DFQATT and CDR2 SNEGSKA (reference sequence). The CDR3 covers 16 residues.

The chain has TRBV24-1 and TRBJ1-2; 9 bases line up with TRBD1. CDR1 and CDR2 from the germline V gene are KGHDR and SFDVKD. Trimming at V came to 2 bases and at J to 1 base, leaving 7 bases not matched to a gene. This CDR3 is built from 17 residues. DNA of the CDR3: TGTGCCACCAGTGATTGGGACAGGGCAAGAATTAACTATGGCTACACCTTC. Translation gives CATSDWDRARINYGYTF.

The chain couples TRBV7-2 to TRBJ1-2; TRBD1 aligns across 8 bases. The CDR3 length is 17 residues. Germline values: CDR1 SGHTA, CDR2 FQGNSA. V dropped 5 bases and J dropped 7; count of bases not matched to a gene: 18. The CDR3 nucleotides are TGTGCCAGCAGCCCCAGGACAGGGCTTCTCGGCTCTCTTGGCTACACCTTC. It yields the protein CASSPRTGLLGSLGYTF.

The chain is built from TRBV3-1 and TRBJ2-1, with 15 bases identical to TRBD2. Germline V lookup: CDR1 LGHDT, CDR2 YNNKEL (reference sequence). The CDR3 loop spans 18 amino acids. J lost 9 bases, V lost 3 bases, and 12 bases had no gene match. The CDR3 DNA reads as TGTGCCAGCAGCCAGCGGACTAGCGGGGGGGCACGGAGCGGTGAGCAGTTCTTC. Protein sequence: CASSQRTSGGARSGEQFF.

This chain connects TRBV18 to TRBJ2-1; D is possibly TRBD2 (5 bases). The V end lost 0 bases, the J end lost 12 bases, and 15 bases lay between the germline ends. Germline assignment: CDR1 KGHSH and CDR2 LQKENI. The CDR3 consists of 14 residues. As DNA, the CDR3 is TGTGCCAGCTCACCACCAAGCGGAACCACTCTGCAGTTCTTC. Residues: CASSPPSGTTLQFF.

The chain couples TRBV28 to TRBJ2-7; D gene uncertain. From germline, CDR1 is MDHEN and CDR2 SYDVKM. With 6 bases removed from V and 0 bases from J, the gap between germline ends came to 18 bases. This CDR3 spans 16 amino acids. For the CDR3, the DNA is TGTGCCAGCAGCCCCTTGTTGTGGATCAGCTCCTACGAGCAGTACTTC. Translation: CASSPLLWISSYEQYF.

This rearrangement joins TRBV20-1 to TRBJ1-5; D is unclear. V was cut by 3 bases and J by 1 base, with 7 bases left in between. Germline-derived CDR1 and CDR2 are DFQATT and SNEGSKA (reference sequence). The CDR3 consists of 13 residues. The CDR3 DNA is TGCAGTGCTAGTGCGGGGAGCAATCAGCCCCAGCATTTT. Translating gives CSASAGSNQPQHF.

The chain carries TRBV2 and TRBJ1-4, with D uncertain. This CDR3 spans 13 amino acids. Germline V gene lookup returns CDR1 SNHLY and CDR2 FYNNEI. V was cut by 7 bases and J by 0 bases, with 6 bases left in between. The CDR3 sequence is CASKRTTNEKLFF. The CDR3 DNA reads as TGTGCCAGCAAAAGGACAACTAATGAAAAACTGTTTTTT.

The table lists this clonotype with a count of one. Compared with germline, one end of the junction differs, possibly owing to a read error. V usage is TRBV29-1 and J usage is TRBJ2-1, with D uncertain. The CDR3 spans 11 residues. The germline V gene encodes CDR1 SQVTM and CDR2 ANQGSEA. The CDR3 loop is CTVGRNNEQFF. The CDR3 region has the DNA TGCACCGTTGGACGGAACAATGAGCAGTTCTTC.

The V call is TRBV4-3, the J call TRBJ1-2; D uncertain. From germline, CDR1 is LGHNA and CDR2 YSLEER. The germline V and J ends were trimmed by 0 bases and 0 bases, with 8 bases remaining between them. The CDR3 is 15 amino acids. The CDR3 DNA follows: TGCGCCAGCAGCCAAGAGATCAAAGCTAACTATGGCTACACCTTC. Encoded protein: CASSQEIKANYGYTF.

The rearrangement joins TRBV2 to TRBJ1-5, with D uncertain. This CDR3 is built from 13 residues. Trimming removed 3 bases at V and 7 bases at J, with 10 bases between. Germline CDR1 and CDR2: SNHLY and FYNNEI. The DNA for the CDR3 is TGTGCCAGCAGTGACCTGAAGGTACAGCCCCAGCATTTT. As protein: CASSDLKVQPQHF.

The chain is built from TRBV15 and TRBJ1-5; no clear D gene. From germline, CDR1 is LNHNV and CDR2 YYDKDF (reference sequence). The V gene lost 3 bases and the J gene lost 3 bases, with 6 bases spanning the gap. The CDR3 is 13 amino acids. CDR3 sequence (DNA): TGTGCCACCAGCAGGGACGCCAATCAGCCCCAGCATTTT. Translated, it gives CATSRDANQPQHF.

The chain recombines TRBV5-4 with TRBJ2-7; TRBD1 might be the D (6 bases). Trimming removed 0 bases at V and 4 bases at J, with 14 bases between. The CDR3 is made up of 15 amino acids. CDR1 is SGHNT, CDR2 YYREEE, per germline (reference sequence). The CDR3 nucleotides read TGTGCCAGCAGCTTGGTGGCTGGGACAACGTACGAGCAGTACTTC. Protein sequence: CASSLVAGTTYEQYF.

This rearrangement joins TRBV7-8 to TRBJ2-1; D gene unclear. CDR1 and CDR2 (germline): SGHVS, FQNEAQ. V shed 6 bases and J shed 7 bases, with 13 bases lying between them. The CDR3 runs 13 residues. The DNA of the CDR3 is TGTGCCAGCAGAGCACTGGGCAGGAATGAGCAGTTCTTC. Protein sequence: CASRALGRNEQFF.